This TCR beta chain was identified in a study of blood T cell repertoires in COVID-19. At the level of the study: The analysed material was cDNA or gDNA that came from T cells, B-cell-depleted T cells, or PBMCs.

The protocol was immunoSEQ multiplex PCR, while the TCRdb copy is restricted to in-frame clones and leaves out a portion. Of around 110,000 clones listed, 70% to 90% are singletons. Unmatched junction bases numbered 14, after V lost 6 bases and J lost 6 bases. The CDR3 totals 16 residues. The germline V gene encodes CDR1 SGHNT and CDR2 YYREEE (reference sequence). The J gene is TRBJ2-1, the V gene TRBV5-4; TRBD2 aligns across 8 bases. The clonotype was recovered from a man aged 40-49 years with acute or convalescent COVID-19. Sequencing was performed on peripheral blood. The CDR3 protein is CASTNWAGGGFNEQFF. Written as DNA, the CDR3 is TGTGCCAGCACCAATTGGGCCGGGGGGGGCTTCAATGAGCAGTTCTTC.